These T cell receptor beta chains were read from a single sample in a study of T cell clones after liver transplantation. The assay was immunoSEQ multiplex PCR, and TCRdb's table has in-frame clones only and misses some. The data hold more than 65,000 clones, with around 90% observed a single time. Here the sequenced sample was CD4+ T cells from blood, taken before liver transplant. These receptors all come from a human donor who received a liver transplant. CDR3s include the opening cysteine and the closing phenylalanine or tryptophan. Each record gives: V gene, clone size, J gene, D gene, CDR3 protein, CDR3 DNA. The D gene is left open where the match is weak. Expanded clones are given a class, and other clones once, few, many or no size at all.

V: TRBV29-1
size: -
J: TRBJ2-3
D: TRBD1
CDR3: CSGGTGLVTDTQYF
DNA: TGCAGCGGGGGGACAGGTTTGGTTACAGATACGCAGTATTTT

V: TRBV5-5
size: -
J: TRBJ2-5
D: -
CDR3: CASSLTYGTQRQETQYF
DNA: TGTGCCAGCAGCTTGACTTACGGGACCCAAAGACAAGAGACCCAGTACTTC

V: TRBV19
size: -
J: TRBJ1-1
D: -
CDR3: CASSIRLVGLTEAFF
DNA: TGTGCCAGTAGTATTAGGTTGGTCGGCCTCACTGAAGCTTTCTTT

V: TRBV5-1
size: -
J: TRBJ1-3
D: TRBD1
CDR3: CASSLEPGQGSGNTIYF
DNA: TGCGCCAGCAGCTTGGAGCCGGGACAGGGCTCTGGAAACACCATATATTTT

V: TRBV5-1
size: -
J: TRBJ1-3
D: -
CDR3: CASSLGLTGNTIYF
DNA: TGCGCCAGCAGCTTGGGGTTAACCGGAAACACCATATATTTT

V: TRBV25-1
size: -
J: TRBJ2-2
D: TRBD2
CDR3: CASTGTSGDTGELFF
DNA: TGTGCCAGCACCGGGACTAGCGGGGACACCGGGGAGCTGTTTTTT

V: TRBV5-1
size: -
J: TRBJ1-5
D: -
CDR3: CASSSEGLQPQHF
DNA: TGCGCCAGCAGCTCGGAGGGGCTCCAGCCCCAGCATTTT

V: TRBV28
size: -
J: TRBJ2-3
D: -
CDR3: CASTRVDTQYF
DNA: TGTGCCAGCACCCGGGTAGATACGCAGTATTTT

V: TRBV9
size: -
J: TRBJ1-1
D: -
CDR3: CASSAAGQITEAFF
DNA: TGTGCCAGCAGCGCCGCCGGACAGATCACTGAAGCTTTCTTT

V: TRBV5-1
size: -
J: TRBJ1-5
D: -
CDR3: CASSQDGYPNQPQHF
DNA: TGCGCCAGCAGCCAGGACGGATACCCCAATCAGCCCCAGCATTTT

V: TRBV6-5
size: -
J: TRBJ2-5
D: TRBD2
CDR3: CASSYSTSGVEETQYF
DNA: TGTGCCAGCAGTTACTCGACTAGCGGGGTGGAAGAGACCCAGTACTTC

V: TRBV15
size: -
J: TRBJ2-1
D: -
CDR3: CATRRGLEDNEQFF
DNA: TGTGCCACCAGGAGGGGACTTGAAGACAATGAGCAGTTCTTC

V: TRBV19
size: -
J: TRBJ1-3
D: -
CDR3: CASSIGQFSGNTIYF
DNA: TGTGCCAGTAGTATAGGACAGTTCTCTGGAAACACCATATATTTT

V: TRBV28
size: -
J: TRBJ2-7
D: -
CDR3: CASKPRYGAYEQYF
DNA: TGTGCCAGCAAACCTCGGTACGGGGCATACGAGCAGTACTTC

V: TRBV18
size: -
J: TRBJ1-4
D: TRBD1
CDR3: CASSLSRGTGNEKLFF
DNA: TGTGCCAGCTCACTCTCCCGGGGGACAGGGAATGAAAAACTGTTTTTT

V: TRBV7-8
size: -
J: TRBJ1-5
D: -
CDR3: CASSLSSGRVINQPQHF
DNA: TGTGCCAGCAGCTTGTCGTCGGGCAGGGTGATCAATCAGCCCCAGCATTTT

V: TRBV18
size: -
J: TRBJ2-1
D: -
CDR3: CASSPEAVEQFF
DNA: TGTGCCAGCTCACCGGAGGCGGTTGAGCAGTTCTTC

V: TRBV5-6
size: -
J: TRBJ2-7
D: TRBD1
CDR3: CASSLLPGGGRDEQYF
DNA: TGTGCCAGCAGCTTATTGCCAGGGGGCGGTAGGGACGAGCAGTACTTC

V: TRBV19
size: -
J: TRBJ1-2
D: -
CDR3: CASSPGAYGYTF
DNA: TGTGCCAGTAGCCCAGGGGCCTATGGCTACACCTTC

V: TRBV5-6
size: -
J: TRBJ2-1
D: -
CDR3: CASSLGRTNEQFF
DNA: TGTGCCAGCAGCTTGGGCAGAACCAATGAGCAGTTCTTC

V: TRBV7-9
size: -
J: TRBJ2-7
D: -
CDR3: CASSSGGGGTYEQYF
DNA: TGTGCCAGCAGCTCCGGCGGAGGCGGAACCTACGAGCAGTACTTC

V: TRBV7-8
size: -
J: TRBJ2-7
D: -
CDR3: CASSLVAGSGQYF
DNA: TGTGCCAGCAGCCTTGTGGCCGGGTCCGGGCAGTACTTC

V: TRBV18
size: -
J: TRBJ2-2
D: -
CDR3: CASSPTGSAGELFF
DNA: TGTGCCAGCTCACCGACTGGATCGGCCGGGGAGCTGTTTTTT

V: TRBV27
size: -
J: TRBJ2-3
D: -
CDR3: CASSFVPSTDTQYF
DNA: TGTGCCAGCAGTTTTGTGCCTAGCACAGATACGCAGTATTTT

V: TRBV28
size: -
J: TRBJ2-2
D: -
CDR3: CASSLLTGELFF
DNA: TGTGCCAGCAGTTTGCTCACCGGGGAGCTGTTTTTT

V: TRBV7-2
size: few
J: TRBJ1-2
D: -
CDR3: CASSLGSLWGYTF
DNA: TGTGCCAGCAGCTTAGGCAGCCTTTGGGGCTACACCTTC

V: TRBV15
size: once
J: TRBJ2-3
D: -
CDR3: CATSRETGTQYF
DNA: TGTGCCACCAGCAGAGAAACCGGGACGCAGTATTTT

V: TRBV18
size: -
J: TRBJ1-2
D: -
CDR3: CASSPDSTVTYGYTF
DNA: TGTGCCAGCTCACCAGACTCGACCGTGACCTATGGCTACACCTTC

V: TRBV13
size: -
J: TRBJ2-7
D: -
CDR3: CASSRGQTYEQYF
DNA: TGTGCCAGCAGCCGCGGACAGACCTACGAGCAGTACTTC

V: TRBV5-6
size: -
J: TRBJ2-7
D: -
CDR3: CASSLRVYEQYF
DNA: TGTGCCAGCAGCTTAAGAGTCTACGAGCAGTACTTC

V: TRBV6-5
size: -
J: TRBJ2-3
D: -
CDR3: CASSPPLTDTQYF
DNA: TGTGCCAGCAGTCCGCCCCTCACAGATACGCAGTATTTT

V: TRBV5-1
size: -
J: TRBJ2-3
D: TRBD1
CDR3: CASSLGSQGADTQYF
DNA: TGCGCCAGCAGCTTGGGCTCCCAGGGGGCAGATACGCAGTATTTT

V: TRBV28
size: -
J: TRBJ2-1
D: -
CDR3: CASSLSLGLYNEQFF
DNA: TGTGCCAGCAGTTTATCTTTGGGGCTCTACAATGAGCAGTTCTTC

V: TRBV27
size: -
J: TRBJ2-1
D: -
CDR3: CASSSRRVYNEQFF
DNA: TGTGCCAGCAGTTCCCGACGGGTTTACAATGAGCAGTTCTTC

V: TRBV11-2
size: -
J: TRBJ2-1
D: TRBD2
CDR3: CASSPGGSGRHLLNEQFF
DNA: TGTGCCAGCAGCCCCGGGGGTAGCGGGAGACACCTTTTGAATGAGCAGTTCTTC

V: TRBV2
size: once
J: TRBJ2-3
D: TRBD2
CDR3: CASRLGLAGVSGTDTQYF
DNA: TGTGCCAGCCGATTAGGACTAGCGGGAGTGTCGGGCACAGATACGCAGTATTTT

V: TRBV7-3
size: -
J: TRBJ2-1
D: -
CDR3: CASSLSNYGEQFF
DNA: TGTGCCAGCAGCTTAAGTAATTATGGTGAGCAGTTCTTC

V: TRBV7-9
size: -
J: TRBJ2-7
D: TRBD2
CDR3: CASSPISGRAGYEQYF
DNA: TGTGCCAGCAGCCCAATTAGCGGGAGGGCCGGTTACGAGCAGTACTTC

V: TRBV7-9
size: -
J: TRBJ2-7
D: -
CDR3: CASSLAGGIEQYF
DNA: TGTGCCAGCAGCTTAGCGGGAGGCATCGAGCAGTACTTC

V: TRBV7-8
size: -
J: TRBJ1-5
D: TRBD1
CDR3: CASSLADRANQPQHF
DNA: TGTGCCAGCAGCTTGGCAGACAGGGCCAATCAGCCCCAGCATTTT

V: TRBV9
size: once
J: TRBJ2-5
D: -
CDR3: CASSVSTQETQYF
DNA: TGTGCCAGCAGCGTAAGCACCCAAGAGACCCAGTACTTC

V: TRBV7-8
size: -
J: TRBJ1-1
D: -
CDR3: CASSVIADTEAFF
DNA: TGTGCCAGCAGTGTTATCGCGGACACTGAAGCTTTCTTT

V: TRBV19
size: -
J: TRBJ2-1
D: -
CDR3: CATSRQAYEQFF
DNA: TGTGCCACCTCCCGCCAGGCCTATGAGCAGTTCTTC

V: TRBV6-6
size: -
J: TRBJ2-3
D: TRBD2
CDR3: CASRLLAGTDTQYF
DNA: TGTGCCAGCAGGCTACTAGCGGGCACAGATACGCAGTATTTT

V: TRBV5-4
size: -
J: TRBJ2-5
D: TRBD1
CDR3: CASSLGGTGVETQYF
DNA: TGTGCCAGCAGCTTAGGTGGGACAGGGGTAGAGACCCAGTACTTC

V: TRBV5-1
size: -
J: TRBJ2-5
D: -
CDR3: CASSGTRAQETQYF
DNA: TGCGCCAGCAGCGGCACGAGGGCACAAGAGACCCAGTACTTC

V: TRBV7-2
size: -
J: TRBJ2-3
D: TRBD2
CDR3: CASSLGAGLVGTDTQYF
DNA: TGTGCCAGCAGCTTAGGCGCGGGACTAGTAGGCACAGATACGCAGTATTTT

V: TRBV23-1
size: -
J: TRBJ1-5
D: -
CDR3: CASSQSPQPQHF
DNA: TGCGCCAGCAGTCAATCCCCCCAGCCCCAGCATTTT

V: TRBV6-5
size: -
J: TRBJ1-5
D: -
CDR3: CASSYSGATRDQPQHF
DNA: TGTGCCAGCAGTTACTCTGGGGCGACGAGGGATCAGCCCCAGCATTTT

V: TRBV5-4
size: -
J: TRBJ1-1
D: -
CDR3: CASSSLIGDPTEAFF
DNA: TGTGCCAGCAGCTCCCTTATAGGGGACCCCACTGAAGCTTTCTTT

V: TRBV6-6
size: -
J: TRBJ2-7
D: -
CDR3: CASSYSIAEQYF
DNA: TGTGCCAGCAGTTACTCGATCGCAGAGCAGTACTTC